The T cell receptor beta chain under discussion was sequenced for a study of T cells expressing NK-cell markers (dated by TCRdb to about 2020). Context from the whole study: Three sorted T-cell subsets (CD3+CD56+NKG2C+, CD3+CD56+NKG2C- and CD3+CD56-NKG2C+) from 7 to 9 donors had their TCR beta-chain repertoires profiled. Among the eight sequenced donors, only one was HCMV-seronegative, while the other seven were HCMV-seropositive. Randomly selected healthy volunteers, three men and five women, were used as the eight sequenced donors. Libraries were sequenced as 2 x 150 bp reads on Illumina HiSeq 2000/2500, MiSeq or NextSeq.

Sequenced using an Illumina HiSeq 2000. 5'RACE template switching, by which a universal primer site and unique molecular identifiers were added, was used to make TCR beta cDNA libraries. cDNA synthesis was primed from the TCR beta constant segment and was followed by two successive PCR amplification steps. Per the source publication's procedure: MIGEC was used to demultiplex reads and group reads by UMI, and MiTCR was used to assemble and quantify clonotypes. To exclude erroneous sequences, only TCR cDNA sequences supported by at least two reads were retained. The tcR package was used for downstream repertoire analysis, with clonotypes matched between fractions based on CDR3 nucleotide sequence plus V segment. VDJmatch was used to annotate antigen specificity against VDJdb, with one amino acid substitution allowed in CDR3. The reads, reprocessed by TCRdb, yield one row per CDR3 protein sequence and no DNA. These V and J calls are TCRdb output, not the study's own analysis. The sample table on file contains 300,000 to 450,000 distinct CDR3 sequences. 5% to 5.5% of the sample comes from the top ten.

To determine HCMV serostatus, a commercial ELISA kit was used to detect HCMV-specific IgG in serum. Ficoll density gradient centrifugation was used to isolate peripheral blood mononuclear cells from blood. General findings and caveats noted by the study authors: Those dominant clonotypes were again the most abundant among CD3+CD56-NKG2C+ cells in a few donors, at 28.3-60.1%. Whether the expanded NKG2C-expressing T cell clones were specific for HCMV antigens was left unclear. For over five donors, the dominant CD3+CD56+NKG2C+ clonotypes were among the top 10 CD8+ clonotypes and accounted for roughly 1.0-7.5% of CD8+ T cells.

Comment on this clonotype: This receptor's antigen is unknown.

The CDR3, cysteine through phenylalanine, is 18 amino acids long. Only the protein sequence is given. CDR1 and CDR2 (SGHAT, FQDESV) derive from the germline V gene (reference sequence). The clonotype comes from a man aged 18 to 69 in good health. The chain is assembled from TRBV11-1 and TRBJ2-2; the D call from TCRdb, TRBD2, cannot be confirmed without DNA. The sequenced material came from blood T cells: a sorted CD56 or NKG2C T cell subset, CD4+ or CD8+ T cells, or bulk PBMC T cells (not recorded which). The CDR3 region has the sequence CASRQTRDSFANTGELFF. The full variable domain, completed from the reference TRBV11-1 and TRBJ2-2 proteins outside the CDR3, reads EAEVAQSPRYKITEKSQAVAFWCDPISGHATLYWYRQILGQGPELLVQFQDESVVDDSQLPKDRFSAERLKGVDSTLKIQPAELGDSAMYLCASRQTRDSFANTGELFFGEGSRLTVL.